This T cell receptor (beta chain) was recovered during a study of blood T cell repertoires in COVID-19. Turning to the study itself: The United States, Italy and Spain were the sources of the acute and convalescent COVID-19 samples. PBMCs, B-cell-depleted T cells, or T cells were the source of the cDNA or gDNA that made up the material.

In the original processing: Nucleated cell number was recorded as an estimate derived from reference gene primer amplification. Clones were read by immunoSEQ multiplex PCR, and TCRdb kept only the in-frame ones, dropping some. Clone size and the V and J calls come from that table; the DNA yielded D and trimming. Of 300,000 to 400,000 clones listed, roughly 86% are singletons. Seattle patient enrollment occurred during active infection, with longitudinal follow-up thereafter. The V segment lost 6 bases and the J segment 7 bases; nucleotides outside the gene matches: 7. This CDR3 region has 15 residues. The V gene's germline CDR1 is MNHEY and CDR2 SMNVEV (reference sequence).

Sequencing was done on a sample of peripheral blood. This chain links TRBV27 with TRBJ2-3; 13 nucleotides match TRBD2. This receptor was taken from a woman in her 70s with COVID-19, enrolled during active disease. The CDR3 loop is CASSSLAGGLNTQYF. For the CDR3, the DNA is TGTGCCAGCAGCTCACTAGCGGGGGGGCTTAATACGCAGTATTTT.